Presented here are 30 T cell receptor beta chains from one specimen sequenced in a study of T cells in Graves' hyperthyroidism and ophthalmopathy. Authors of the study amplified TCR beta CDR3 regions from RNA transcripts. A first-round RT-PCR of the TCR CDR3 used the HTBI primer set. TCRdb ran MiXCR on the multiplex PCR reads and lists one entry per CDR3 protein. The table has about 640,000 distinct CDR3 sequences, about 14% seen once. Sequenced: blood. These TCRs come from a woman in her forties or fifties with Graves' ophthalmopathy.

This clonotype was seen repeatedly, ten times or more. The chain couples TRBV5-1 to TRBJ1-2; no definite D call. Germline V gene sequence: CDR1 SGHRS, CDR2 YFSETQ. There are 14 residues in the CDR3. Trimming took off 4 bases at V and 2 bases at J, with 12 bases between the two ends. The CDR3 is CASSGSAWNYGYTF. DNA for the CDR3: TGCGCCAGCAGCGGCTCAGCATGGAACTATGGCTACACCTTC.

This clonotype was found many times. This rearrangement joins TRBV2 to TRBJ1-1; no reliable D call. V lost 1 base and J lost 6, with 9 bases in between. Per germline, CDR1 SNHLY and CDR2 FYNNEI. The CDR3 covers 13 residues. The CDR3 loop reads CASSEVGRSEAFF. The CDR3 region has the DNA TGTGCCAGCAGTGAAGTGGGGAGATCTGAAGCTTTCTTT.

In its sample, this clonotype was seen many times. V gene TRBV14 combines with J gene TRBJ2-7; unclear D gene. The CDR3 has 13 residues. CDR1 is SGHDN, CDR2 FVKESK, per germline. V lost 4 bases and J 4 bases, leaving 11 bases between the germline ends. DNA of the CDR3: TGTGCCAGCAGCCGTTCTCTCGCTTACGAGCAGTACTTC. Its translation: CASSRSLAYEQYF.

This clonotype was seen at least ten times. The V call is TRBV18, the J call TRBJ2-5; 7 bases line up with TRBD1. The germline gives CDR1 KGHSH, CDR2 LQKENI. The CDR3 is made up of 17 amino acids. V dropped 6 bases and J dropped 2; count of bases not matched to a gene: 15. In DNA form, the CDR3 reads TGTGCCAGCTCCAACCTGCTGACAGGGCTAGGGCAAGAGACCCAGTACTTC. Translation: CASSNLLTGLGQETQYF.

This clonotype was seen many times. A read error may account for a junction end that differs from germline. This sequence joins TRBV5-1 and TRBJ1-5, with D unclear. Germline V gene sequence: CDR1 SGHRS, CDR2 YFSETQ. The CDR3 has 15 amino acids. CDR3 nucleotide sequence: TGTGCCAGCAGTTTACGAGGTGGGGGCAATCAGCCCCAGCATTTT. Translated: CASSLRGGGNQPQHF.

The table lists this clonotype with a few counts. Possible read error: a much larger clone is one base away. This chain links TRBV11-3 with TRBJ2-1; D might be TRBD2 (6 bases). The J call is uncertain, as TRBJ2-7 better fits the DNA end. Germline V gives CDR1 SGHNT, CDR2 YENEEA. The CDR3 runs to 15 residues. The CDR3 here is CASSLGGGGYNEQYF. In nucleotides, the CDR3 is TGTGCCAGCAGCTTAGGGGGAGGAGGGTACAATGAGCAGTACTTC.

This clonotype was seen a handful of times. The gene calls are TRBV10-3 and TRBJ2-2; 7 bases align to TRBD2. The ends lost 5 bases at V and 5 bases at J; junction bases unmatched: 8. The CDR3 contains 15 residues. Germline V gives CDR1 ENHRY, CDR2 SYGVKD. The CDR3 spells CAISTAGVGTGELFF. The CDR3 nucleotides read TGTGCCATCAGTACCGCGGGAGTAGGGACCGGGGAGCTGTTTTTT.

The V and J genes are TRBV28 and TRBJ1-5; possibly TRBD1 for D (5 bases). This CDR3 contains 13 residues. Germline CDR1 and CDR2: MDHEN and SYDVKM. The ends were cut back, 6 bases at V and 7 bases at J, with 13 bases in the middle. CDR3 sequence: CASRKAGTQPQHF. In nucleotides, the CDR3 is TGTGCCAGCAGGAAGGCAGGGACGCAGCCCCAGCATTTT.

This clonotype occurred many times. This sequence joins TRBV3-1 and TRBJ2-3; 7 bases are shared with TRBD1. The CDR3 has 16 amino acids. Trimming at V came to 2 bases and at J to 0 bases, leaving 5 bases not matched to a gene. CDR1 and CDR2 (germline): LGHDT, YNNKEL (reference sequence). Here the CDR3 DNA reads TGTGCCAGCAGCCAATACGACAGGGATAGCACAGATACGCAGTATTTT. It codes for CASSQYDRDSTDTQYF.

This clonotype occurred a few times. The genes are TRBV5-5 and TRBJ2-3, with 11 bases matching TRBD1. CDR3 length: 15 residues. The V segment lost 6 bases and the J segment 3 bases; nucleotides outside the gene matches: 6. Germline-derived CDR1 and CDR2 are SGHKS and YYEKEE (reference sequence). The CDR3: CASINRDRGTDTQYF. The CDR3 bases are TGTGCCAGCATCAACCGGGACAGGGGGACAGATACGCAGTATTTT.

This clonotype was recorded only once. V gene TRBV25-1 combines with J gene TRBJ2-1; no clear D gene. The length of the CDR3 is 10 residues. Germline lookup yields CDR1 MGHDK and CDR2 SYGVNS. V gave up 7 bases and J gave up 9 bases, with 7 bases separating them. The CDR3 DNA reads TGTGCCAGCAAACTGTCTGAGCAGTTCTTC. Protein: CASKLSEQFF. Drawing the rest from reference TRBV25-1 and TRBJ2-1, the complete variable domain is EADIYQTPRYLVIGTGKKITLECSQTMGHDKMYWYQQDPGMELHLIHYSYGVNSTEKGDLSSESTVSRIRTEHFPLTLESARPSHTSQYLCASKLSEQFFGPGTRLTVL.

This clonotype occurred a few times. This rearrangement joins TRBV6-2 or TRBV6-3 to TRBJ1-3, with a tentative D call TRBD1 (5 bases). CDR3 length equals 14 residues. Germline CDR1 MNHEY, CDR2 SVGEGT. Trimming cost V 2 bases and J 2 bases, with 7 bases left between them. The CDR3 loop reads CASSYGGAGNTIYF. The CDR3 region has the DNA TGTGCCAGCAGTTACGGAGGGGCTGGAAACACCATATATTTT.

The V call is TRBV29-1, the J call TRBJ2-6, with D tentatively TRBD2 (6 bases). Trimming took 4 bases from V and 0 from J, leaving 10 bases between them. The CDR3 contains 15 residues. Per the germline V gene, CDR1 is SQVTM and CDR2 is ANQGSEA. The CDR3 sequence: CSVAAGSSGANVLTF. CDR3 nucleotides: TGCAGCGTTGCGGCGGGAAGCTCTGGGGCCAACGTCCTGACTTTC.

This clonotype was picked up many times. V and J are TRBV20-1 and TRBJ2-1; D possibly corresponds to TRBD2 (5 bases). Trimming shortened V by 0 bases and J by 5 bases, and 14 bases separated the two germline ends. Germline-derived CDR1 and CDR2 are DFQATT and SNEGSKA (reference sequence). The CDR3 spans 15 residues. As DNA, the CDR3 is TGCAGTGCTAGAGAGGTGAGACTACTCAACAATGAGCAGTTCTTC. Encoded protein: CSAREVRLLNNEQFF.

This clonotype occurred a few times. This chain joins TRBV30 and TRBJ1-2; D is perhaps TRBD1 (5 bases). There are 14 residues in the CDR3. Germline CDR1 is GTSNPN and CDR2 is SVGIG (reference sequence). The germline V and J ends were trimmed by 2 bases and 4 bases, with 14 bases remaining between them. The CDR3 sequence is CAWSQVGPTYGYTF. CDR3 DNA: TGTGCCTGGAGTCAAGTGGGACCGACCTATGGCTACACCTTC.

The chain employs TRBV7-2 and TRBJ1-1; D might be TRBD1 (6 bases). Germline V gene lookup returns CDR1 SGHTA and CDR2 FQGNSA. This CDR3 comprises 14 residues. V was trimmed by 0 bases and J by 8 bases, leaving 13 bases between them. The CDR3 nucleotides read TGTGCCAGCAGCTTAGCGCGGGGGGCGCGGGAAGCTTTCTTT. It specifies CASSLARGAREAFF.

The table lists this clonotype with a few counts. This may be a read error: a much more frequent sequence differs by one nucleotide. The CDR3 is CASSPRAGTPTYEQYF. The CDR3 DNA reads TGTGCCAGCAGCCCCCGTGCGGGGACACCTACCTACGAGCAGTACTTC. The chain is built from TRBV28 and TRBJ2-7; the D call may be TRBD1 or TRBD2 (6 bases each). There are 16 residues in the CDR3. The V and J ends lost 6 bases and 2 bases respectively, with 20 bases between them. Per the germline V gene, CDR1 is MDHEN and CDR2 is SYDVKM.

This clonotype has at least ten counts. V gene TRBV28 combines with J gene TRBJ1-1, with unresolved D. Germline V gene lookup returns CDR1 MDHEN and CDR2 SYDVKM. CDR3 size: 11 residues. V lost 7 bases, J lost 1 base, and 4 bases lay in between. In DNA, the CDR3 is TGTGCCAGCATGACGAACACTGAAGCTTTCTTT. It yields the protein CASMTNTEAFF.

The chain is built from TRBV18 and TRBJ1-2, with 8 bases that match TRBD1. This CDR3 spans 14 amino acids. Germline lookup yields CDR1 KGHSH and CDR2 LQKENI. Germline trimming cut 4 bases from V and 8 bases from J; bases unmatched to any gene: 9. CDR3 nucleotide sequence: TGTGCCAGCTCACAGGGACAGGCGATAAACGGCTACACCTTC. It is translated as CASSQGQAINGYTF.

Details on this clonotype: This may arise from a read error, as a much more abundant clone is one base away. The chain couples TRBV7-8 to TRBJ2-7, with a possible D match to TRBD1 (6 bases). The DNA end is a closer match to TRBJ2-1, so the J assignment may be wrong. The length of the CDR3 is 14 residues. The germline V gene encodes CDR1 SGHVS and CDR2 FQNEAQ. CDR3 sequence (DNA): TGTGCCAGCAGCTACACAGGGAACTCCTACGAGCAGTTCTTC. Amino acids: CASSYTGNSYEQFF.

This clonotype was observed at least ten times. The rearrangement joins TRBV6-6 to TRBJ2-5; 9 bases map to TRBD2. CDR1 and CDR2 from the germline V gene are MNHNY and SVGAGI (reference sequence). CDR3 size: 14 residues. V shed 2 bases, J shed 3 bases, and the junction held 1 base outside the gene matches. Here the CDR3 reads CASSYRTSEETQYF. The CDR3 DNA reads TGTGCCAGCAGTTACCGGACTAGCGAAGAGACCCAGTACTTC.

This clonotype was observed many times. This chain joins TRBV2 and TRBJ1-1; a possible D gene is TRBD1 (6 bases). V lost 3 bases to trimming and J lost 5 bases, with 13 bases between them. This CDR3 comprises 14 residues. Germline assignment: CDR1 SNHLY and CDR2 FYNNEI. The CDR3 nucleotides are TGTGCCAGCAGTGAGTGGGGGGGGCTGACTGAAGCTTTCTTT. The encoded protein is CASSEWGGLTEAFF. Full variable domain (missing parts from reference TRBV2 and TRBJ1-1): EPEVTQTPSHQVTQMGQEVILRCVPISNHLYFYWYRQILGQKVEFLVSFYNNEISEKSEIFDDQFSVERPDGSNFTLKIRSTKLEDSAMYFCASSEWGGLTEAFFGQGTRLTVV.

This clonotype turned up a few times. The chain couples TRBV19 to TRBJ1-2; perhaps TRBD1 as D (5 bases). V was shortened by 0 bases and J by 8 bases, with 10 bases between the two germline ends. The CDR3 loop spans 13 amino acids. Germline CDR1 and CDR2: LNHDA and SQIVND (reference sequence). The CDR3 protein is CASSIEQGRGYTF. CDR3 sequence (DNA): TGTGCCAGTAGTATAGAGCAGGGCCGAGGCTACACCTTC.

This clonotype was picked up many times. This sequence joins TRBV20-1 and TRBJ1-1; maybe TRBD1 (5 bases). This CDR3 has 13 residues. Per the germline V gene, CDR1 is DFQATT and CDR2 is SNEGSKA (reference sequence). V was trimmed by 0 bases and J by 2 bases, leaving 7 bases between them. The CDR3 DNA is TGCAGTGCTAGAGACGGGACCAACACTGAAGCTTTCTTT. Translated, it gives CSARDGTNTEAFF.

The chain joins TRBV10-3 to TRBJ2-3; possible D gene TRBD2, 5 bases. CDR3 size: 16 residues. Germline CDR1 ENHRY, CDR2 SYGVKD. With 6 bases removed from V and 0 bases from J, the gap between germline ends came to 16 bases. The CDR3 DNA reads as TGTGCCATCAGGAACCCCCGAGCGGAAAGCACAGATACGCAGTATTTT. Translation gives CAIRNPRAESTDTQYF.

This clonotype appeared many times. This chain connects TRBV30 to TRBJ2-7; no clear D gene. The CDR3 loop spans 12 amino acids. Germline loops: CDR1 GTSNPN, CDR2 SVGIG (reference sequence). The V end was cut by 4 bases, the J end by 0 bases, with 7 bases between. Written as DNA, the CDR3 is TGTGCCTGGACCTTAAACTCCTACGAGCAGTACTTC. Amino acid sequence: CAWTLNSYEQYF.

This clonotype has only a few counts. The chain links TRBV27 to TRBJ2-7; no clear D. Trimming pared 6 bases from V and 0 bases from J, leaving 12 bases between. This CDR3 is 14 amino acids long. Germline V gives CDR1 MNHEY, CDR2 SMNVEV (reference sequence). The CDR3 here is CASSLKPVSYEQYF. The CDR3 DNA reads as TGTGCCAGCAGCCTAAAGCCAGTCTCCTACGAGCAGTACTTC.

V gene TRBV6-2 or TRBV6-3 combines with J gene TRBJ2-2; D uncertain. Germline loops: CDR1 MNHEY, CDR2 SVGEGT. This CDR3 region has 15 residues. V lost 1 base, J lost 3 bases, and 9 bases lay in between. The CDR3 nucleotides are TGTGCCAGCAGTTACTTGGCCGCACACACCGGGGAGCTGTTTTTT. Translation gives CASSYLAAHTGELFF.

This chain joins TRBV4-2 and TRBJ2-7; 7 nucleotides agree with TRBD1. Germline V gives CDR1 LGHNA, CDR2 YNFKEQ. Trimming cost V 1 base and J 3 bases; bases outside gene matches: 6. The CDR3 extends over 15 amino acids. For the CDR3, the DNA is TGTGCCAGCAGCCAAGCAGGGGACAGCAGCTACGAGCAGTACTTC. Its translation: CASSQAGDSSYEQYF.

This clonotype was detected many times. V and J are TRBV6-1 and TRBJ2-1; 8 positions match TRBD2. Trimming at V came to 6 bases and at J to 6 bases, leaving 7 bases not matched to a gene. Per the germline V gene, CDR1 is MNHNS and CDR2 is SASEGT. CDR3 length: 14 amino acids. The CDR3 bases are TGTGCCAGCAGGCCCCGGACTAGCCCCAATGAGCAGTTCTTC. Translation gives CASRPRTSPNEQFF.